The 9 T cell receptor beta chains below come from one sample, sequenced in a study of shared clonotypes between healthy human individuals. Method: immunoSEQ multiplex PCR; TCRdb's copy keeps in-frame clones and lacks some. The sample records under 2,500,000 clones, approximately 96% being singletons. What was sequenced was naive CD4+ T cells sorted from blood. The subset: CD45RA+ positively selected. These receptors originate from a man aged 18-30 years in good health.

V usage is TRBV4-3 and J usage is TRBJ2-1; 9 nucleotides agree with TRBD2. CDR3 length: 17 residues. V lost 2 bases to trimming and J lost 5 bases; unmatched junction nucleotides: 10. CDR1 and CDR2 (germline): LGHNA, YSLEER. The DNA of the CDR3 is TGCGCCAGCAGCCAACAAGTAGCGGGAGTATTCGACAATGAGCAGTTCTTC. Its translation is CASSQQVAGVFDNEQFF.

This clone was picked up a small number of times. This chain joins TRBV6-1 and TRBJ1-5; 7 bases match TRBD1. The germline CDR1 and CDR2 sequences are MNHNS and SASEGT. J was trimmed by 9 bases and V by 2 bases; bases with no gene match: 4. This CDR3 has 13 amino acids. The CDR3 coding sequence is TGTGCCAGCAGTGAACAGGGGGGAGGGCCCCAGCATTTT. Translating it yields CASSEQGGGPQHF.

The V and J genes are TRBV5-1 and TRBJ2-3, with 12 positions matching TRBD2. There are 16 residues in the CDR3. Germline CDR1 is SGHRS and CDR2 is YFSETQ. V was clipped by 4 bases and J by 2 bases; unmatched bases: 5. Here the CDR3 reads CASSLAGGLTTDTQYF. CDR3 nucleotides: TGCGCCAGCAGCCTAGCGGGAGGGCTTACCACAGATACGCAGTATTTT.

The chain has TRBV19 and TRBJ2-1; no firm D call. Germline lookup yields CDR1 LNHDA and CDR2 SQIVND (reference sequence). Trimming took off 5 bases at V and 1 base at J, with 12 bases between the two ends. The CDR3 runs to 15 residues. The CDR3 protein is CASSPPDPSYNEQFF. The CDR3 nucleotides are TGTGCCAGTAGTCCCCCTGACCCGTCCTACAATGAGCAGTTCTTC.

This rearrangement joins TRBV7-8 to TRBJ1-2, with a possible D match to TRBD1 (6 bases). V was pared by 5 bases and J by 4 bases, with 14 bases between. The germline CDR1 and CDR2 sequences are SGHVS and FQNEAQ. The CDR3 runs 14 residues. CDR3 amino acids: CASSSQQGGYGYTF. In DNA form, the CDR3 reads TGTGCCAGCAGCAGTCAACAGGGAGGCTATGGCTACACCTTC.

CDR3 sequence (DNA): TGTGCCAGTAGTATATTCGACAGGAAGACCATCAATGGCTACACCTTC. Its protein product is CASSIFDRKTINGYTF. This rearrangement joins TRBV19 to TRBJ1-2, with D tentatively TRBD1 (6 bases). The CDR3 consists of 16 residues. The ends were cut back, 2 bases at V and 6 bases at J, with 19 bases in the middle. The germline V gene encodes CDR1 LNHDA and CDR2 SQIVND (reference sequence).

This rearrangement joins TRBV7-6 to TRBJ2-7; D perhaps matches TRBD1 (5 bases). The CDR3 has 14 amino acids. Trimming removed 4 bases at V and 5 bases at J, with 15 bases between. Germline V gene data show CDR1 as SGHVS and CDR2 as FNYEAQ. In DNA form, the CDR3 reads TGTGCCAGCAGCTCAGGGTACGGGTTTCACGAGCAGTACTTC. This encodes CASSSGYGFHEQYF.

CDR3 nucleotides: TGTGCCAGCAGCCAAACAGGGGGCGCTGGGGAAAAACTGTTTTTT. Residues: CASSQTGGAGEKLFF. The chain carries TRBV4-2 and TRBJ1-4, with 9 nucleotides matching TRBD1. Germline V CDR1 and CDR2: LGHNA, YNFKEQ. This CDR3 spans 15 amino acids. V lost 2 bases, J lost 8 bases, and 6 bases stayed unmatched.

This clone was seen once. The chain uses TRBV5-8 and TRBJ1-1, with D tentatively TRBD1 (6 bases). The CDR3 runs 14 residues. V lost 4 bases and J lost 7, with 17 bases in between. The germline CDR1 and CDR2 sequences are SGHTS and YDEGEE. The CDR3 region is CASSHGQNPYEAFF. CDR3 DNA sequence: TGTGCCAGCAGCCATGGACAGAACCCCTATGAAGCTTTCTTT.